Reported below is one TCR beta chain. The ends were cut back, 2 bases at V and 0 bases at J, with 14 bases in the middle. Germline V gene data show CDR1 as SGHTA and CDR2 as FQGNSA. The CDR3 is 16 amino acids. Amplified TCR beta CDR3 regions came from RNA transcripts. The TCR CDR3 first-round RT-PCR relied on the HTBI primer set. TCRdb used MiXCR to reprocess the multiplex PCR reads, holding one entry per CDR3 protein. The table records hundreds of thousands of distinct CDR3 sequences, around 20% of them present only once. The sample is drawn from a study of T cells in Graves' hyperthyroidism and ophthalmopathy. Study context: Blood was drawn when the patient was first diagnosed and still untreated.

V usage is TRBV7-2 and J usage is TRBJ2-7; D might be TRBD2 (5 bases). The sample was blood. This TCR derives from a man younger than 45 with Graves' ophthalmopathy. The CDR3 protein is CASSLLASPSSYEQYF. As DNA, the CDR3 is TGTGCCAGCAGCTTATTAGCGTCCCCCAGCTCCTACGAGCAGTACTTC.